The T cell receptor beta chain described here comes from a study of monozygotic twins with inflammatory bowel disease. The CDR3 length is 15 residues. Germline CDR1 and CDR2: SGHNT and YYREEE (reference sequence). Reanalyzing the 5' RACE reads, TCRdb keeps one entry per CDR3 protein, without DNA. The listing records 300,000 to 400,000 distinct CDR3 sequences. Regarding the study as a whole: Reduced clonotype sharing with other individuals was observed in IBD patients relative to healthy twins, especially with disease activity. TCRbeta inverse Simpson diversity was decreased in IBD patients versus healthy co-twins.

A note on this clonotype: The antigen remains undetermined.

The source is a human donor with ulcerative colitis or Crohn's disease, or a healthy co-twin of an affected twin (not recorded which). This chain uses TRBV5-4 with TRBJ1-1. The source material was blood. The CDR3 spells CASSLGMKMNTEAFF.